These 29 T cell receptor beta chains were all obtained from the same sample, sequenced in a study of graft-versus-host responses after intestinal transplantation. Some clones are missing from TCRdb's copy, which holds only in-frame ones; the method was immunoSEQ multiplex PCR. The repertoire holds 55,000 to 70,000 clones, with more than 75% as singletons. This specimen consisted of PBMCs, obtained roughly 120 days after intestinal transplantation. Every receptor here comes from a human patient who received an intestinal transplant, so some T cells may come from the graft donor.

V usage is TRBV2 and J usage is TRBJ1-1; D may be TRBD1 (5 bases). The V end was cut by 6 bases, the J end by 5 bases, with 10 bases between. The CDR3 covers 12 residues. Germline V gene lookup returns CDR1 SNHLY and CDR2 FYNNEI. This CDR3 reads CASSREGTEAFF. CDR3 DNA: TGTGCCAGCAGCAGGGAGGGTACTGAAGCTTTCTTT.

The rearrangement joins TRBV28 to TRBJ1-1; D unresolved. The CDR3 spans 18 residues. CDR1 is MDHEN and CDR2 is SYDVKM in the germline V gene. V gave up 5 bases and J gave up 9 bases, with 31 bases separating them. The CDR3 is CASSTFFSARETRLKAFF. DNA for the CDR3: TGTGCCAGCAGTACATTTTTCTCAGCCCGCGAAACACGGCTCAAAGCTTTCTTT.

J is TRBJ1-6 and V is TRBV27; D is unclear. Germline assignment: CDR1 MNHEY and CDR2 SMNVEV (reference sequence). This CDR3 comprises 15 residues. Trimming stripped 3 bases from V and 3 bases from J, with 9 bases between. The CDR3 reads CASSFARFYNSPLHF. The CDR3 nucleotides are TGTGCCAGCAGTTTTGCGAGATTCTATAATTCACCCCTCCACTTT.

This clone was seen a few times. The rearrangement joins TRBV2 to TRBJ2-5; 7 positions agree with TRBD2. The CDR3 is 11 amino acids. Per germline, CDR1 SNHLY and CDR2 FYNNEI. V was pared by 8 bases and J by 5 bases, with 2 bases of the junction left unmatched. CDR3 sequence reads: CASLLAETQYF. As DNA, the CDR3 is TGTGCCAGCTTACTAGCGGAGACCCAGTACTTC.

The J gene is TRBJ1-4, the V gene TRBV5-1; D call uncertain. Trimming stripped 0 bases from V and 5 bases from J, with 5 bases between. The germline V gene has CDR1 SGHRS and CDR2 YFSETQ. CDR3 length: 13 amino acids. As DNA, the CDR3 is TGCGCCAGCAGCTTGGCGCGAAATGAAAAACTGTTTTTT. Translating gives CASSLARNEKLFF.

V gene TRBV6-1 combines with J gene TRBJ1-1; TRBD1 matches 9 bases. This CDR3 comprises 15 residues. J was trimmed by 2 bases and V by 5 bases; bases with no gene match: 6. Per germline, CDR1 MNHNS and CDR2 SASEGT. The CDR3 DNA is TGTGCCAGCAGTCCTCCGGGACAGGGAAACACTGAAGCTTTCTTT. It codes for CASSPPGQGNTEAFF.

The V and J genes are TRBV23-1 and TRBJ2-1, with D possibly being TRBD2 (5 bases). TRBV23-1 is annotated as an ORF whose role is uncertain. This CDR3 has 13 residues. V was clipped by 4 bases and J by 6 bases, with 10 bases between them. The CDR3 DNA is TGCGCCAGCAGTCTCCGGGATTTCAATGAGCAGTTCTTC. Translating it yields CASSLRDFNEQFF.

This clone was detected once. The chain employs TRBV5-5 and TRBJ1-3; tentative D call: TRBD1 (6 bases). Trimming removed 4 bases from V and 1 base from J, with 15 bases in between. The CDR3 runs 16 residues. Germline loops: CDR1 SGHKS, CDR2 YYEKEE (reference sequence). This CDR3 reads CASSPPGGRSGNTIYF. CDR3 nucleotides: TGTGCCAGCAGCCCCCCGGGGGGGCGGTCTGGAAACACCATATATTTT. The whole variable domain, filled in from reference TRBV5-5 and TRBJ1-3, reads DAGVTQSPTHLIKTRGQQVTLRCSPISGHKSVSWYQQVLGQGPQFIFQYYEKEERGRGNFPDRFSARQFPNYSSELNVNALLLGDSALYLCASSPPGGRSGNTIYFGEGSWLTVV.

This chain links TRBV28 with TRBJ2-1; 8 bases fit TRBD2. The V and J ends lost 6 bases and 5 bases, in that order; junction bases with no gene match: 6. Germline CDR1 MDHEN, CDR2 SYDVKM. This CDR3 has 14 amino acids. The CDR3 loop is CASSRLAPNNEQFF. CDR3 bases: TGTGCCAGCAGCCGACTAGCGCCTAACAATGAGCAGTTCTTC.

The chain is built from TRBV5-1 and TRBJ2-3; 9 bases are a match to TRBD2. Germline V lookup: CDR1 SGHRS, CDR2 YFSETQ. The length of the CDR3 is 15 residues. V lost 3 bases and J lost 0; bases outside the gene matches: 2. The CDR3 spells CASSSLAGSTDTQYF. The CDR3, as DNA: TGCGCCAGCAGCTCGCTAGCGGGGAGCACAGATACGCAGTATTTT.

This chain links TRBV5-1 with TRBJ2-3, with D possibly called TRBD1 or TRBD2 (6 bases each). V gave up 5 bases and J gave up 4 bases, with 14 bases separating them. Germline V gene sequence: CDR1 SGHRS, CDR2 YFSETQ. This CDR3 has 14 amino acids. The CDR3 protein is CASSFTRGADTQYF. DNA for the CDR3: TGCGCCAGCAGTTTCACTAGGGGGGCAGATACGCAGTATTTT.

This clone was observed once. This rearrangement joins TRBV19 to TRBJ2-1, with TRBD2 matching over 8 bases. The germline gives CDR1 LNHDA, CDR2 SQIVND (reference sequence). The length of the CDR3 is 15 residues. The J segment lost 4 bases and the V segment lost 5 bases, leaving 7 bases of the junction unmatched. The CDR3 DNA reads TGTGCCAGTAGTCTACTAGCGGAGTGGTACAATGAGCAGTTCTTC. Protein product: CASSLLAEWYNEQFF. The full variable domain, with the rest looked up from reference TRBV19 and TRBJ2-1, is DGGITQSPKYLFRKEGQNVTLSCEQNLNHDAMYWYRQDPGQGLRLIYYSQIVNDFQKGDIAEGYSVSREKKESFPLTVTSAQKNPTAFYLCASSLLAEWYNEQFFGPGTRLTVL.

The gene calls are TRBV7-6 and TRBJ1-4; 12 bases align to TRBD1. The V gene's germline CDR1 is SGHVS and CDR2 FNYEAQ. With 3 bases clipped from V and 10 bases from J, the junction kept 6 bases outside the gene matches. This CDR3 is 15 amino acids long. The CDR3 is CASSFGTGGGRKLFF. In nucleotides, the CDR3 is TGTGCCAGCAGCTTTGGGACAGGGGGCGGGAGAAAACTGTTTTTT.

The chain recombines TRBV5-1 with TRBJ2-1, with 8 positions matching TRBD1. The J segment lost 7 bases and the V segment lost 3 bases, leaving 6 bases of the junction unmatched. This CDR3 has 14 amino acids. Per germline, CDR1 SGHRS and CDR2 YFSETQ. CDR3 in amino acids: CASSWGQGANEQFF. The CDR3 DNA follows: TGCGCCAGCAGCTGGGGCCAGGGGGCAAATGAGCAGTTCTTC.

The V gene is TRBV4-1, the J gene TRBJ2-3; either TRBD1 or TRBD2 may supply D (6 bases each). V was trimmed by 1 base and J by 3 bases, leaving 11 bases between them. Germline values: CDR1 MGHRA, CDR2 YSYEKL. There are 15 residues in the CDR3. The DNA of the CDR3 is TGCGCCAGCAGCCAAGCTAGGGGGGCAACAGATACGCAGTATTTT. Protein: CASSQARGATDTQYF.

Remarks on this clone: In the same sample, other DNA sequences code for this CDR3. The CDR3 loop reads CASSQRLLQTGGKNIQYF. CDR3 DNA sequence: TGCGCCAGCAGCCAACGACTACTGCAGACAGGGGGCAAAAACATTCAGTACTTC. This chain joins TRBV4-1 and TRBJ2-4; 9 bases are shared with TRBD1. Germline CDR1 and CDR2: MGHRA and YSYEKL. V gave up 2 bases and J gave up 3 bases; unmatched junction bases: 11. The CDR3 consists of 18 residues.

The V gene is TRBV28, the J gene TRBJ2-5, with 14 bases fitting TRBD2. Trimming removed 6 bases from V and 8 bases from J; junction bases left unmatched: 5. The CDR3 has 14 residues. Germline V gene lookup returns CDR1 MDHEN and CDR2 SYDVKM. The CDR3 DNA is TGTGCCAGCAGCTCGGGACTAGCGGGGGCAACCCAGTACTTC. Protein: CASSSGLAGATQYF.

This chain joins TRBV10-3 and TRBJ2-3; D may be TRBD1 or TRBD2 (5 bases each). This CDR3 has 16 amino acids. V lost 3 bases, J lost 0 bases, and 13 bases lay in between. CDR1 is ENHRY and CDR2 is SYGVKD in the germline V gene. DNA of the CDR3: TGTGCCATCAGTGACGGGACGCGACCTAGCACAGATACGCAGTATTTT. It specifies CAISDGTRPSTDTQYF.

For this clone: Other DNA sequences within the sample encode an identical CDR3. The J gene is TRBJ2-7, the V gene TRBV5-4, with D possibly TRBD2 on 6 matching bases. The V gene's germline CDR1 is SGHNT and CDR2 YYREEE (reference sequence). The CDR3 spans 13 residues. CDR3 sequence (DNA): TGTGCAGTCGGTACGGCGGGGACCTACGAGCAGTACTTC. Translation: CAVGTAGTYEQYF.

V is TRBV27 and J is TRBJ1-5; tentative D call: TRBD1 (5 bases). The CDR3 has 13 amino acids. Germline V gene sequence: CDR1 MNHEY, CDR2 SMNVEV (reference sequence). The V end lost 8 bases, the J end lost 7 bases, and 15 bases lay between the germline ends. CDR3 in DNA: TGTGCCAGCGCCCTTGGGTCAGGGCAGCCCCAGCATTTT. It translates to CASALGSGQPQHF.

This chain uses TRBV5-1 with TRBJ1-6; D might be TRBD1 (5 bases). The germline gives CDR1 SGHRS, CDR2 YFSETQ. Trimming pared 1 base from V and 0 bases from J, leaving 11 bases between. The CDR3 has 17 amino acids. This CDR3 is CASSLMGDGSYNSPLHF. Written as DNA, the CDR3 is TGCGCCAGCAGCTTGATGGGGGATGGCTCCTATAATTCACCCCTCCACTTT.

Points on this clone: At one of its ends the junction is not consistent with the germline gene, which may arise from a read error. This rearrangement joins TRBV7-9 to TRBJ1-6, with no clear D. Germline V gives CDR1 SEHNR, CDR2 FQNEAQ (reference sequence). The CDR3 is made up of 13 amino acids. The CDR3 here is CASSLGEASPPHF. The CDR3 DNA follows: TGTGCCAGCAGCTTAGGGGAGGCTTCACCCCCCCACTTT.

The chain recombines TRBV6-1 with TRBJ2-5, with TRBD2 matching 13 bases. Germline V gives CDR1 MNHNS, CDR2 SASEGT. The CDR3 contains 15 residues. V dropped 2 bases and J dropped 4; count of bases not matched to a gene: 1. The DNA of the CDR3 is TGTGCCAGCAGTGAAACTAGCGGGAGGGGAGAGACCCAGTACTTC. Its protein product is CASSETSGRGETQYF.

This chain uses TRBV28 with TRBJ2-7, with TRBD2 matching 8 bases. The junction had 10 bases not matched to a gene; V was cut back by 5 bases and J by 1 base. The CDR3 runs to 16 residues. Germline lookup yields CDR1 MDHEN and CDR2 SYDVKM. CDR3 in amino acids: CASSPSATSASYEQYF. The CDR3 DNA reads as TGTGCCAGCAGTCCCTCCGCGACTAGCGCGTCCTACGAGCAGTACTTC.

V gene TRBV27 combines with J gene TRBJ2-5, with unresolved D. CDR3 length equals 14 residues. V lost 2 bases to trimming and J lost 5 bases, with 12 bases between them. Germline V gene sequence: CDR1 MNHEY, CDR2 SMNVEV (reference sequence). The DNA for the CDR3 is TGTGCCAGCAGTTTAAACCTGGGCTGGGAGACCCAGTACTTC. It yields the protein CASSLNLGWETQYF.

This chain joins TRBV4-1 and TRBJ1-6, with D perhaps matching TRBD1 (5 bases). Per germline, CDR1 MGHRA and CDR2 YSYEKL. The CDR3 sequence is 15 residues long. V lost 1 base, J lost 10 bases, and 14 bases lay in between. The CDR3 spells CASSQGATANSPLHF. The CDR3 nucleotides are TGCGCCAGCAGCCAAGGGGCGACAGCTAACTCACCCCTCCACTTT.

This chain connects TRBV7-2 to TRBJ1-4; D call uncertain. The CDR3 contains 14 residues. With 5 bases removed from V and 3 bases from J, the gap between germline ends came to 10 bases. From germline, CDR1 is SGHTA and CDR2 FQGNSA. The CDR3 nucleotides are TGTGCCAGCAGCCGGGGAGTAGCTAATGAAAAACTGTTTTTT. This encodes CASSRGVANEKLFF.

The CDR3 is CASNAYKSYEQYF. CDR3 nucleotides: TGTGCCAGTAACGCCTATAAATCCTACGAGCAGTACTTC. The rearrangement links TRBV6-1 to TRBJ2-7; no clear D. The V end lost 9 bases, the J end lost 1 base, and 13 bases lay between the germline ends. The CDR3 is 13 residues long. Germline values: CDR1 MNHNS, CDR2 SASEGT.

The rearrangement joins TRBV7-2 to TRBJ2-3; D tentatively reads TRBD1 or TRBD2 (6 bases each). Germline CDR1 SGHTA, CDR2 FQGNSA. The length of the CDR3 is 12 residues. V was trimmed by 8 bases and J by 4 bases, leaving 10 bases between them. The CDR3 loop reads CASPGGPDTQYF. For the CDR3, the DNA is TGTGCCAGCCCCGGGGGCCCAGATACGCAGTATTTT.